These 16 T cell receptor beta chains were all obtained from the same sample, sequenced in a study of blood T cell repertoires in COVID-19. Measured with immunoSEQ multiplex PCR; TCRdb has only the in-frame clones, and not every one. The data hold a few hundred thousand clones, with around 86% observed a single time. Sequencing was done on a sample of PBMCs or T cells enriched from blood (not recorded which). These receptors all stem from a woman aged 18-29 years who had recovered from COVID-19.

The chain recombines TRBV27 with TRBJ2-1; 11 bases match TRBD2. Trimming removed 5 bases from V and 3 bases from J; junction bases left unmatched: 9. Germline loops: CDR1 MNHEY, CDR2 SMNVEV (reference sequence). This CDR3 has 17 residues. In DNA form, the CDR3 reads TGTGCCAGCAGTCCCAATTCCGGGACTAGCGGCTACAATGAGCAGTTCTTC. Protein product: CASSPNSGTSGYNEQFF.

The gene calls are TRBV5-6 and TRBJ2-3; TRBD2 matches 9 bases. Germline loops: CDR1 SGHDT, CDR2 YYEEEE. V shed 0 bases, J shed 0 bases, and the junction held 5 bases outside the gene matches. This CDR3 spans 17 amino acids. The CDR3 sequence is CASSLVRGGDSTDTQYF. CDR3 in DNA: TGTGCCAGCAGCTTGGTTCGCGGGGGGGATAGCACAGATACGCAGTATTTT.

This chain uses TRBV12-3 or TRBV12-4 with TRBJ1-6; perhaps TRBD1 as D (6 bases). Between the trimmed V and J ends, which lost 6 bases and 10 bases, there was a span of 7 bases. The CDR3 is 11 residues long. CDR3 nucleotides: TGTGCCAGCAGCAGGGGATCACCCCTCCACTTT. It yields the protein CASSRGSPLHF.

The CDR3 is CASSQDGAGTYTGELFF. The DNA for the CDR3 is TGTGCCAGCAGCCAAGATGGAGCGGGGACATACACCGGGGAGCTGTTTTTT. This chain links TRBV4-2 with TRBJ2-2; a weak D match, TRBD2 (7 bases). Trimming removed 0 bases from V and 3 bases from J, with 14 bases in between. The germline CDR1 and CDR2 sequences are LGHNA and YNFKEQ. The CDR3 runs 17 residues.

The chain carries TRBV4-1 and TRBJ1-5; D is uncertain. Between the trimmed V and J ends, which lost 0 bases and 0 bases, there was a span of 12 bases. Germline values: CDR1 MGHRA, CDR2 YSYEKL. The CDR3 contains 17 residues. CDR3 coding DNA: TGCGCCAGCAGCCAAGATTTGGGAGAGAATAGCAATCAGCCCCAGCATTTT. It is translated as CASSQDLGENSNQPQHF.

The rearrangement joins TRBV2 to TRBJ1-6; D is perhaps TRBD1 (5 bases). V lost 3 bases to trimming and J lost 13 bases, with 16 bases between them. CDR3 length equals 14 residues. Germline V CDR1 and CDR2: SNHLY, FYNNEI. The CDR3 spells CASSETGLLLPLHF. The CDR3 DNA follows: TGTGCCAGCAGTGAGACGGGACTGTTGTTGCCCCTCCACTTT.

This chain connects TRBV4-1 to TRBJ2-1; 9 positions match TRBD1. The germline V gene has CDR1 MGHRA and CDR2 YSYEKL. V trimming: 0 bases; J trimming: 4 bases; junction bases outside the gene matches: 7. There are 17 residues in the CDR3. The CDR3 DNA is TGCGCCAGCAGCCAAGAGATGTGGGACAGGGATTACAATGAGCAGTTCTTC. It codes for CASSQEMWDRDYNEQFF.

CDR3 protein: CASSTRQGLAKNIQYF. The DNA for the CDR3 is TGTGCCAGTAGTACTCGACAGGGTTTAGCCAAAAACATTCAGTACTTC. The V gene is TRBV19, the J gene TRBJ2-4, with 7 positions matching TRBD1. The CDR3 runs 16 residues. V shed 4 bases, J shed 0 bases, and the junction held 6 bases outside the gene matches. Germline loops: CDR1 LNHDA, CDR2 SQIVND (reference sequence).

The DNA of the CDR3 is TGTGCCAGCAGCGTCGGGATGGGCGCTGCTTTCTTT. As protein: CASSVGMGAAFF. This chain joins TRBV7-9 and TRBJ1-1; no definite D call. V lost 5 bases, J lost 11 bases, and 15 bases lay in between. Per germline, CDR1 SEHNR and CDR2 FQNEAQ (reference sequence). The CDR3 contains 12 residues.

V is TRBV2 and J is TRBJ1-5, with D possibly TRBD1 on 5 matching bases. Between the trimmed V and J ends, which lost 5 bases and 0 bases, there was a span of 20 bases. This CDR3 has 18 amino acids. Per germline, CDR1 SNHLY and CDR2 FYNNEI. This chain's CDR3 is CASSPQWWPGDSNQPQHF. The CDR3 nucleotides are TGTGCCAGCAGTCCCCAGTGGTGGCCGGGGGATAGCAATCAGCCCCAGCATTTT. The complete variable domain, with remaining parts taken from reference TRBV2 and TRBJ1-5, reads EPEVTQTPSHQVTQMGQEVILRCVPISNHLYFYWYRQILGQKVEFLVSFYNNEISEKSEIFDDQFSVERPDGSNFTLKIRSTKLEDSAMYFCASSPQWWPGDSNQPQHFGDGTRLSIL.

The gene calls are TRBV15 and TRBJ1-1; D is unclear. There are 14 residues in the CDR3. Trimming took off 7 bases at V and 0 bases at J, with 12 bases between the two ends. Germline loops: CDR1 LNHNV, CDR2 YYDKDF (reference sequence). The CDR3 reads CATNFRPMNTEAFF. In DNA form, the CDR3 reads TGTGCCACCAACTTCCGTCCTATGAACACTGAAGCTTTCTTT. The entire variable domain, with the rest obtained from reference TRBV15 and TRBJ1-1, is as follows: DAMVIQNPRYQVTQFGKPVTLSCSQTLNHNVMYWYQQKSSQAPKLLFHYYDKDFNNEADTPDNFQSRRPNTSFCFLDIRSPGLGDTAMYLCATNFRPMNTEAFFGQGTRLTVV.

Remarks on this clone: Other DNA sequences within the sample encode an identical CDR3. The chain joins TRBV5-1 to TRBJ2-3; the match to TRBD2 covers 15 bases. The V segment lost 4 bases and the J segment 2 bases; nucleotides outside the gene matches: 5. The germline CDR1 and CDR2 sequences are SGHRS and YFSETQ. This CDR3 spans 17 amino acids. The CDR3 sequence is CASSVGLAGGTTDTQYF. The CDR3 DNA sequence: TGCGCCAGCAGCGTGGGACTAGCGGGGGGTACCACAGATACGCAGTATTTT.

With respect to this clone: Other DNA sequences from this sample encode an identical CDR3 as well. The rearrangement joins TRBV7-3 to TRBJ1-6; 7 bases map to TRBD1. Trimming took 3 bases from V and 7 from J; bases not matched to a gene: 3. CDR3 length: 14 residues. CDR1 and CDR2 (germline): SGHTA, FQGTGA. The chain's CDR3 is CASSLAGGNSPLHF. The CDR3 DNA reads as TGTGCCAGCAGCTTGGCAGGGGGGAATTCACCCCTCCACTTT.

This clone was found a few times. The chain combines TRBV6-2 or TRBV6-3 with TRBJ2-2; 8 bases align to TRBD2. With V trimmed by 5 bases and J by 3 bases, 2 bases remained unmatched. CDR3 size: 14 residues. From germline, CDR1 is MNHEY and CDR2 SVGEGT. The CDR3 is CASSASGHTGELFF. CDR3 bases: TGTGCCAGCAGTGCTAGCGGGCACACCGGGGAGCTGTTTTTT.

The chain couples TRBV28 to TRBJ1-1; 10 positions agree with TRBD1. The CDR3 loop spans 14 amino acids. V dropped 6 bases and J dropped 5; count of bases not matched to a gene: 6. Germline CDR1 and CDR2: MDHEN and SYDVKM. CDR3 region: CASRRQGARTEAFF. Written as DNA, the CDR3 is TGTGCCAGCAGGAGACAGGGGGCAAGAACTGAAGCTTTCTTT.

The V call is TRBV6-1, the J call TRBJ1-2; TRBD1 agrees at 9 bases. CDR1 and CDR2 (germline): MNHNS, SASEGT. With 2 bases clipped from V and 5 bases from J, the junction kept 6 bases outside the gene matches. The CDR3 sequence is 15 residues long. CDR3 loop: CASSENPTGGYGYTF. The DNA for the CDR3 is TGTGCCAGCAGTGAAAACCCGACAGGGGGGTATGGCTACACCTTC.